A selection of T cell receptor beta chains follows, all from one sample in a study of PD-1 blockade in classical Hodgkin lymphoma. Profiling relied on immunoSEQ multiplex PCR, and the TCRdb table lists in-frame clones only, not all of them. The sample has about 13,000 clones, around four fifths seen once. This sample comprised CD8+ T cells from blood, obtained at baseline. Receptors originate from a human donor with classical Hodgkin lymphoma. Both conserved end residues are part of each CDR3. The order of the fields is J gene, V gene, CDR3 protein.

j_gene: TRBJ2-5
v_gene: TRBV29-1
CDR3aa: CSEGTEETQYF

j_gene: TRBJ1-6
v_gene: TRBV13
CDR3aa: CASSLGDSPLHF

j_gene: TRBJ2-7
v_gene: TRBV5-1
CDR3aa: CASSISGQMSSYEQYF

j_gene: TRBJ2-7
v_gene: TRBV27
CDR3aa: CASSWGTGTYEQYF

j_gene: TRBJ2-2
v_gene: TRBV2
CDR3aa: CASSAGQVFPGELFF

j_gene: .
v_gene: TRBV7-8
CDR3aa: CASSLGTSGHEQYF

j_gene: TRBJ1-1
v_gene: TRBV27
CDR3aa: CASSPADMNTEAFF

j_gene: TRBJ1-5
v_gene: TRBV30
CDR3aa: CAWSVGTGNQPQHF

j_gene: TRBJ2-1
v_gene: TRBV11-3
CDR3aa: CASGDYNEQFF

j_gene: TRBJ1-1
v_gene: TRBV15
CDR3aa: CATSRDRGMNTEAFF

j_gene: TRBJ1-2
v_gene: TRBV29-1
CDR3aa: CSVEGAGSYGYTF

j_gene: TRBJ2-7
v_gene: TRBV9
CDR3aa: CASSEQGDEQYF

j_gene: TRBJ1-2
v_gene: TRBV27
CDR3aa: CASSPAGNYGYTF

j_gene: TRBJ2-1
v_gene: TRBV2
CDR3aa: CASRGGGHLNNEQFF

j_gene: TRBJ1-2
v_gene: TRBV27
CDR3aa: CASSLLTGEGYTF

j_gene: TRBJ1-2
v_gene: TRBV29-1
CDR3aa: CSVDGEGANYGYTF

j_gene: TRBJ1-3
v_gene: TRBV28
CDR3aa: CASSLALRNSGNTIYF

j_gene: TRBJ1-1
v_gene: TRBV27
CDR3aa: CASSQLSGVSEAFF

j_gene: TRBJ2-1
v_gene: TRBV7-9
CDR3aa: CASRSSGTSGASYNEQFF

j_gene: TRBJ1-1
v_gene: TRBV11-2
CDR3aa: CASSLESAGNTEAFF

j_gene: TRBJ1-6
v_gene: TRBV19
CDR3aa: CASSIALGGGNSPLHF

j_gene: TRBJ2-2
v_gene: TRBV7-9
CDR3aa: CASSRKTVNTGELFF

j_gene: TRBJ2-7
v_gene: TRBV7-6
CDR3aa: CASSGASRGGEQYF

j_gene: TRBJ2-7
v_gene: TRBV5-5
CDR3aa: CASTLGATGSYEQYF

j_gene: TRBJ1-4
v_gene: TRBV21-1
CDR3aa: CASTPQAEGYEKLFF

j_gene: TRBJ2-3
v_gene: TRBV11-1
CDR3aa: CASYRGGVTDTQYF

j_gene: TRBJ2-2
v_gene: TRBV5-6
CDR3aa: CASSLERGGTGELFF

j_gene: TRBJ1-5
v_gene: TRBV6-5
CDR3aa: CASEPDGPAQPQHF

j_gene: TRBJ1-2
v_gene: TRBV4-3
CDR3aa: CASSQDLGGDYGYTF

j_gene: TRBJ2-4
v_gene: TRBV14
CDR3aa: CASSQDFDRDDENIQYF

j_gene: TRBJ2-4
v_gene: TRBV7-2
CDR3aa: CASSRGYGLNIQYF

j_gene: TRBJ2-3
v_gene: TRBV14
CDR3aa: CASSQEGLTAGGKFTDTQYF

j_gene: TRBJ1-5
v_gene: TRBV9
CDR3aa: CASSVDSSNQPQHF

j_gene: TRBJ2-5
v_gene: TRBV7-9
CDR3aa: CASSLGQGNIETQYF

j_gene: TRBJ2-1
v_gene: TRBV6-5
CDR3aa: CASTLRGFYNEQFF

j_gene: TRBJ2-4
v_gene: TRBV6-6
CDR3aa: CASRGNIQYF

j_gene: TRBJ2-5
v_gene: TRBV7-7
CDR3aa: CASSLEPRGALETQYF

j_gene: TRBJ2-3
v_gene: TRBV7-2
CDR3aa: CASSLGPTSIRTDTQYF

j_gene: TRBJ1-1
v_gene: TRBV28
CDR3aa: CASSQGTEAFF

j_gene: TRBJ2-1
v_gene: TRBV4-2
CDR3aa: CASSPSVGTSAYNEQFF

j_gene: TRBJ1-5
v_gene: TRBV11-2
CDR3aa: CASSLGQAYSNQPQHF

j_gene: TRBJ1-2
v_gene: TRBV7-3
CDR3aa: CASSSRPGQGIGYGYTF

j_gene: TRBJ2-7
v_gene: TRBV6-5
CDR3aa: CASSYSVGGPTYEQYF

j_gene: TRBJ2-5
v_gene: TRBV5-6
CDR3aa: CASSGGQGGLETQYF

j_gene: TRBJ2-7
v_gene: TRBV5-4
CDR3aa: CASSSYSGGAYEQYF